Below, 11 T cell receptor beta chains from the same sample are listed, as sequenced in a study of cytomegalovirus exposure and HLA in healthy donors. Researchers ran the PCR with 60 Vbeta and 13 Jbeta primers. Profiling relied on immunoSEQ multiplex PCR, and the TCRdb table lists in-frame clones only, not all of them. The data show around 150,000 clones, with around 79% seen just once and 3.5% held by the top ten. The source material was PBMCs. The receptor set was obtained from a human donor in good health.

This clone was seen just once. The chain couples TRBV4-1 to TRBJ2-7; 12 nucleotides agree with TRBD1. With 3 bases clipped from V and 5 bases from J, the junction kept 5 bases outside the gene matches. Germline assignment: CDR1 MGHRA and CDR2 YSYEKL. The CDR3 sequence is 15 residues long. The CDR3 here is CASSQRDRGRDEQYF. The CDR3 DNA sequence: TGCGCCAGCAGCCAGCGGGACAGGGGGCGCGACGAGCAGTACTTC.

In this sample, this clone turned up a few times. The chain links TRBV6-1 to TRBJ1-3; D is unclear. V was pared by 11 bases and J by 7 bases, with 12 bases between. The CDR3 is 11 amino acids. The germline V gene encodes CDR1 MNHNS and CDR2 SASEGT. The DNA of the CDR3 is TGTGCCTGCGGATGGAGGAACACCATATATTTT. It specifies CACGWRNTIYF.

The chain has TRBV6-6 and TRBJ1-5, with D possibly TRBD1 on 6 matching bases. Germline V gives CDR1 MNHNY, CDR2 SVGAGI (reference sequence). CDR3 size: 15 residues. Trimming took off 5 bases at V and 5 bases at J, with 16 bases between the two ends. The CDR3 coding sequence is TGTGCCAGCAGTGCAAACAGGGCCGGTGATCAGCCCCAGCATTTT. Amino acids: CASSANRAGDQPQHF.

V and J are TRBV5-4 and TRBJ1-2; the D gene is possibly TRBD1 (5 bases). This CDR3 spans 16 amino acids. Trimming cost V 0 bases and J 7 bases, with 19 bases left between them. From germline, CDR1 is SGHNT and CDR2 YYREEE (reference sequence). In nucleotides, the CDR3 is TGTGCCAGCAGCTTGGAGCGGGGCAGGGATTCCCTTGGCTACACCTTC. As protein: CASSLERGRDSLGYTF.

This clone was counted only a few times. V and J are TRBV6-5 and TRBJ1-4; D is unclear. Germline V gene data show CDR1 as MNHEY and CDR2 as SVGAGI. The ends were cut back, 3 bases at V and 6 bases at J, with 8 bases in the middle. CDR3 size: 13 residues. CDR3 sequence: CASSYTLDEKLFF. Here the CDR3 DNA reads TGTGCCAGCAGTTATACTTTGGATGAAAAACTGTTTTTT.

The V and J genes are TRBV7-2 and TRBJ1-2, with TRBD1 matching over 9 bases. Trimming removed 2 bases from V and 3 bases from J; junction bases left unmatched: 7. CDR3 length equals 16 residues. Germline CDR1 and CDR2: SGHTA and FQGNSA. CDR3 loop: CASSLRSQGADYGYTF. CDR3 sequence (DNA): TGTGCCAGCAGCTTAAGATCACAGGGGGCTGACTATGGCTACACCTTC.

The chain carries TRBV18 and TRBJ1-3; the D is unclear. Deletions cut 3 bases from V and 0 bases from J, with 9 bases between. Germline V gives CDR1 KGHSH, CDR2 LQKENI. The CDR3 covers 15 residues. The CDR3 DNA reads as TGTGCCAGCTCACCCTCTGGGAGCTCTGGAAACACCATATATTTT. It yields the protein CASSPSGSSGNTIYF. Using reference TRBV18 and TRBJ1-3 for the parts outside the CDR3, the full variable domain is NAGVMQNPRHLVRRRGQEARLRCSPMKGHSHVYWYRQLPEEGLKFMVYLQKENIIDESGMPKERFSAEFPKEGPSILRIQQVVRGDSAAYFCASSPSGSSGNTIYFGEGSWLTVV.

The V call is TRBV29-1, the J call TRBJ2-5; 16 bases align to TRBD2. Germline-derived CDR1 and CDR2 are SQVTM and ANQGSEA. Trimming cost V 4 bases and J 5 bases; bases outside gene matches: 4. This CDR3 region has 15 residues. CDR3: CSVAGTSGGVETQYF. The CDR3 DNA reads TGCAGCGTTGCCGGGACTAGCGGGGGGGTTGAGACCCAGTACTTC.

The chain is built from TRBV19 and TRBJ2-1, with 7 bases that match TRBD1. The ends lost 7 bases at V and 7 bases at J; junction bases unmatched: 10. CDR1 is LNHDA and CDR2 is SQIVND in the germline V gene (reference sequence). The CDR3 runs to 14 residues. CDR3 in DNA: TGTGCCAGTACCTTACAGGGGCTGGGGAATGAGCAGTTCTTC. Its protein product is CASTLQGLGNEQFF. The variable domain in full, completed from reference TRBV19 and TRBJ2-1, reads DGGITQSPKYLFRKEGQNVTLSCEQNLNHDAMYWYRQDPGQGLRLIYYSQIVNDFQKGDIAEGYSVSREKKESFPLTVTSAQKNPTAFYLCASTLQGLGNEQFFGPGTRLTVL.

The chain combines TRBV28 with TRBJ1-2, with TRBD1 identical over 8 bases. V lost 6 bases, J lost 6 bases, and 12 bases stayed unmatched. This CDR3 has 15 amino acids. Germline lookup yields CDR1 MDHEN and CDR2 SYDVKM. The CDR3 is CASSLGTGRVHGYTF. The CDR3 nucleotides are TGTGCCAGCAGCCTAGGGACAGGCAGGGTCCATGGCTACACCTTC.

The rearrangement links TRBV23-1 to TRBJ2-1; 10 nucleotides agree with TRBD2. TRBV23-1 is known as an ORF, though its function is uncertain. CDR3 length equals 15 residues. With 2 bases clipped from V and 5 bases from J, the junction kept 3 bases outside the gene matches. The CDR3 reads CASSQLAGVHNEQFF. CDR3 in DNA: TGCGCCAGCAGTCAACTAGCGGGAGTCCACAATGAGCAGTTCTTC.